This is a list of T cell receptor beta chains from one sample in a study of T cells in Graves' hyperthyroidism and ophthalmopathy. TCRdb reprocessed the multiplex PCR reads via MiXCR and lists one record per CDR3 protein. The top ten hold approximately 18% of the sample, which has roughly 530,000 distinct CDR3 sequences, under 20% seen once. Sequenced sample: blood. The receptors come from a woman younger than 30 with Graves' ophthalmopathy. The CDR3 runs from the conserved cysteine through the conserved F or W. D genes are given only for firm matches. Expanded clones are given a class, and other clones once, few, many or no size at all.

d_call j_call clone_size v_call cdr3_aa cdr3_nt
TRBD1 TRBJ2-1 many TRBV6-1 CASSATGSHDSYNEQFF TGTGCCAGCAGTGCGACAGGGTCCCACGACTCCTACAATGAGCAGTTCTTC
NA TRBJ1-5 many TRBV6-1 CASSEEVHQPQHF TGTGCCAGCAGTGAAGAGGTGCATCAGCCCCAGCATTTT
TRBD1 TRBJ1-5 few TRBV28 CASSRLGPDRGNQPQHF TGTGCCAGCAGTCGCCTTGGGCCCGACAGGGGCAATCAGCCCCAGCATTTT
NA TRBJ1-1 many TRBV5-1 CASSLTQALTEAFF TGCGCCAGCAGCTTAACTCAGGCCCTGACTGAAGCTTTCTTT
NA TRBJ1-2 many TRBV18 CASSPGQLYGYTF TGTGCCAGCTCACCCGGACAGCTCTATGGCTACACCTTC
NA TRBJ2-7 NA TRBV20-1 CSAIGGRGYEQYF TGCAGTGCTATAGGGGGGAGGGGATACGAGCAGTACTTC
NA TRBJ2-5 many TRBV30 CAWSQVLGHRPQYF TGTGCCTGGAGCCAAGTTTTGGGACACCGTCCTCAGTACTTC
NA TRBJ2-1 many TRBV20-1 CSAALHREYNEQFF TGCAGTGCTGCTCTTCACCGCGAGTACAATGAGCAGTTCTTC
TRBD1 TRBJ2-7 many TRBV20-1 CSASWDRQYEQYF TGCAGTGCTAGTTGGGACAGGCAGTACGAGCAGTACTTC
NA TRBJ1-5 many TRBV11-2 CASSKDGWGNQPQHF TGTGCCAGCAGTAAGGACGGGTGGGGCAATCAGCCCCAGCATTTT
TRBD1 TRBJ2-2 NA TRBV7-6 CAVSAQGQGYTGELFF TGTGCCGTGTCCGCCCAAGGACAGGGGTACACCGGGGAGCTGTTTTTT
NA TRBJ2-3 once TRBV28 CASSLTADTDTQYF TGTGCCAGCAGTTTGACAGCTGACACAGATACGCAGTATTTT
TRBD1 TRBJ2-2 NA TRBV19 CASSKDRLRAGELFF TGTGCCAGTAGTAAGGACAGGCTTCGAGCCGGGGAGCTGTTTTTT
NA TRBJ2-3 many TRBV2 CASSRLGSTDTQYF TGTGCCAGCAGTCGTCTCGGAAGCACAGATACGCAGTATTTT
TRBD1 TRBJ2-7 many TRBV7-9 CASSSHEGAGEQYF TGTGCCAGCAGCTCGCACGAGGGGGCAGGGGAGCAGTACTTC
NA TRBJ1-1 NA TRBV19 CASSISTEGNTEAFF TGTGCCAGTAGTATCAGCACAGAGGGGAACACTGAAGCTTTCTTT
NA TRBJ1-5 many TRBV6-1 CASSHRAVNQPQHF TGTGCCAGCAGTCACCGGGCCGTCAATCAGCCCCAGCATTTT
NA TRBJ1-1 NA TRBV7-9 CASSFRRGSAFF TGTGCCAGCAGCTTTCGCCGGGGGTCAGCTTTCTTT
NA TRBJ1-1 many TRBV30 CAWSRGYTEAFF TGTGCCTGGTCTAGGGGGTACACTGAAGCTTTCTTT
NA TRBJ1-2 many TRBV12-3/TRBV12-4 CASSSWGGARSGGYTF TGTGCCAGCAGTTCCTGGGGGGGGGCGCGTTCTGGTGGCTACACCTTC
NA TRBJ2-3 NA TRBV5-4 CASSLMGEDTQYF TGTGCCAGCAGCCTTATGGGGGAAGATACGCAGTATTTT
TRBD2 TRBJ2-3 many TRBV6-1 CASSVSGRTVDTQYF TGTGCCAGCAGTGTTAGCGGGAGGACCGTGGATACGCAGTATTTT
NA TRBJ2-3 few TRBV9 CASSVTWGTDTQYF TGTGCCAGCAGCGTAACCTGGGGCACAGATACGCAGTATTTT
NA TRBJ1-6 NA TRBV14 CAGSLSLNSPLHF TGTGCCGGCTCGTTGTCCCTCAATTCACCCCTCCACTTT
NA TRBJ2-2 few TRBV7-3 CASQSPATGELFF TGTGCCAGTCAAAGTCCCGCCACCGGGGAGCTGTTTTTT
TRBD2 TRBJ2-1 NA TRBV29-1 CSVADSGGANEQFF TGCAGCGTTGCCGATAGCGGGGGAGCCAATGAGCAGTTCTTC
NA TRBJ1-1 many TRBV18 CASSPPSASLNPEAFF TGTGCCAGCTCACCACCGTCCGCCTCCTTGAACCCTGAAGCTTTCTTT
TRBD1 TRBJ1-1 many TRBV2 CASSRQGTGGTEAFF TGTGCCAGCAGCCGACAGGGCACTGGCGGCACTGAAGCTTTCTTT
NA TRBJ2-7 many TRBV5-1 CASSIGRQGEQYF TGCGCCAGCAGCATTGGACGGCAAGGCGAGCAGTACTTC
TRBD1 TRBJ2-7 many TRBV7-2 CASSSGTGGFLNEQYF TGTGCCAGCAGCTCGGGGACAGGGGGGTTTTTGAACGAGCAGTACTTC
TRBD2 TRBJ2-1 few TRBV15 CATAGGTSYNEQFF TGTGCCACCGCGGGGGGTACCTCCTACAATGAGCAGTTCTTC
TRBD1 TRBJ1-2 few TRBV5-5 CASSLGQLDGYTF TGTGCCAGCAGCCTGGGACAGCTGGATGGCTACACCTTC
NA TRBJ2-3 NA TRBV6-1 CASSEAGGGWGTDTQYF TGTGCCAGCAGTGAAGCGGGAGGGGGGTGGGGGACAGATACGCAGTATTTT
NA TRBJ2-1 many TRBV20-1 CSLRQVEQFF TGCAGTCTTCGGCAGGTTGAGCAGTTCTTC
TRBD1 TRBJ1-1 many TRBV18 CASSNDRAEAFF TGTGCCAGCTCAAATGACAGGGCCGAAGCTTTCTTT
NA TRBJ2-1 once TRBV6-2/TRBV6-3 CASSHLFWRATNEQFF TGTGCCAGCAGCCATCTCTTTTGGCGAGCCACCAATGAGCAGTTCTTC
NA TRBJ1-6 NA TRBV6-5 CASSYDTTNSPLHF TGTGCCAGCAGTTACGACACAACAAATTCACCCCTCCACTTT
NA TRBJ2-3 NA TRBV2 CASKSSATDTQYF TGTGCCAGCAAATCCTCCGCCACAGATACGCAGTATTTT
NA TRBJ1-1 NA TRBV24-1 CATSESNTEAFF TGTGCCACCAGTGAGAGTAACACTGAAGCTTTCTTT
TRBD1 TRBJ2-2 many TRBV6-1 CASTGQGPGELFF TGTGCCAGCACAGGACAGGGACCCGGGGAGCTGTTTTTT
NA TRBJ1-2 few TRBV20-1 CSAPGRIPIPNYGYTF TGCAGTGCTCCGGGGAGAATACCCATTCCTAACTATGGCTACACCTTC
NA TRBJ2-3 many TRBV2 CASSDGGRETDTQYF TGTGCCAGCAGTGATGGGGGTCGGGAGACAGATACGCAGTATTTT
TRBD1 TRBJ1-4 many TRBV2 CASSPDRGTNEKLFF TGTGCCAGCAGTCCTGACAGGGGGACTAATGAAAAACTGTTTTTT
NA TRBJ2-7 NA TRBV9 CASSVGASASEQYF TGTGCCAGCAGCGTAGGTGCTAGCGCCAGCGAGCAGTACTTC
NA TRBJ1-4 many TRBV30 CAWGRGEKLFF TGTGCCTGGGGGAGGGGTGAAAAACTGTTTTTT
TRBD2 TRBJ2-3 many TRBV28 CASSSGLADTDTQYF TGTGCCAGCAGTTCAGGACTAGCGGACACAGATACGCAGTATTTT
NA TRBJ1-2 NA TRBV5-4 CASSLPGGAVANYGYTF TGTGCCAGCAGCTTGCCGGGGGGCGCGGTGGCTAACTATGGCTACACCTTC
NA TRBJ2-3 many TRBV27 CASSFGGFSTDTQYF TGTGCCAGCAGTTTCGGGGGTTTTAGCACAGATACGCAGTATTTT
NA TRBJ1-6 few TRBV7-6 CASSRSPAGENSPLHF TGTGCCAGCAGCCGTTCTCCGGCAGGGGAAAATTCACCCCTCCACTTT
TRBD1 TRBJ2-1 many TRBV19 CASSIPTGGFSYNEQFF TGTGCCAGTAGTATCCCGACAGGGGGCTTCTCCTACAATGAGCAGTTCTTC